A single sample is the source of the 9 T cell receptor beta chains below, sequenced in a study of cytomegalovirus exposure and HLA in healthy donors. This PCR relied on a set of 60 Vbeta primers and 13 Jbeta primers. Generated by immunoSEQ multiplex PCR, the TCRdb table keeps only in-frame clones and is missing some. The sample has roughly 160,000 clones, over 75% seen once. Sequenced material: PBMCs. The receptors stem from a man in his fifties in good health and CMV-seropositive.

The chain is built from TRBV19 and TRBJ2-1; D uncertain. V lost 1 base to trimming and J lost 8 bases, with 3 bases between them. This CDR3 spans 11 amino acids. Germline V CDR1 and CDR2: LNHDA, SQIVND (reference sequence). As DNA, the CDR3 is TGTGCCAGTAGTATAGCGTATGAGCAGTTCTTC. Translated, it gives CASSIAYEQFF.

The CDR3 nucleotides read TGCGCCAGCAGCAAAGACACGGCCTACAATGAGCAGTTCTTC. Its protein is CASSKDTAYNEQFF. The chain recombines TRBV5-1 with TRBJ2-1; no firm D call. V lost 4 bases and J lost 2, with 10 bases in between. The germline gives CDR1 SGHRS, CDR2 YFSETQ. The CDR3 runs 14 residues. The full variable domain, rest sourced from reference TRBV5-1 and TRBJ2-1, is KAGVTQTPRYLIKTRGQQVTLSCSPISGHRSVSWYQQTPGQGLQFLFEYFSETQRNKGNFPGRFSGRQFSNSRSEMNVSTLELGDSALYLCASSKDTAYNEQFFGPGTRLTVL.

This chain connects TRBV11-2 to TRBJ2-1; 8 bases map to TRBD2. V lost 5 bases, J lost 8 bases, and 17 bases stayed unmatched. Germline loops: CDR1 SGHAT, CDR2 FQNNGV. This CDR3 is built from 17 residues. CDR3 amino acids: CASSETGGARRYDEQFF. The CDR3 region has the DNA TGTGCCAGCAGCGAGACCGGGGGGGCCAGGAGGTACGATGAGCAGTTCTTC.

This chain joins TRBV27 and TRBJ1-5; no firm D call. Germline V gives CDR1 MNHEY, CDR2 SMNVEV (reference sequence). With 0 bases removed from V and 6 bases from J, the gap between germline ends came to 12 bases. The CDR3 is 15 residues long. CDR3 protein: CASSLSRQEGQPQHF. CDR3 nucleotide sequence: TGTGCCAGCAGTTTATCCCGCCAGGAAGGTCAGCCCCAGCATTTT.

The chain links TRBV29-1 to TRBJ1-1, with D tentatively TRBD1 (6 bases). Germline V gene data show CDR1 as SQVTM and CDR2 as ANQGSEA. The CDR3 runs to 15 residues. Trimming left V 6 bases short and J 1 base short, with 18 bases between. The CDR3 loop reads CSVLSPGHENTEAFF. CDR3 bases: TGCAGCGTACTATCCCCGGGACATGAGAACACTGAAGCTTTCTTT.

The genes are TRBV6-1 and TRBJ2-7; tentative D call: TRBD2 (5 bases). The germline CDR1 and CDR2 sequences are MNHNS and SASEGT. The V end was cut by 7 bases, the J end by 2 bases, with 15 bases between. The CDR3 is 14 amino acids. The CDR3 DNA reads TGTGCCAGCACCGGTGAGGGCAGCGCCTACGAGCAGTACGTC. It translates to CASTGEGSAYEQYV.

The CDR3 protein is CASGADRMGSPLHF. The CDR3 DNA sequence: TGTGCCAGCGGTGCGGACAGGATGGGTTCACCCCTCCACTTT. The chain couples TRBV6-1 to TRBJ1-6; 7 nucleotides agree with TRBD1. CDR1 MNHNS and CDR2 SASEGT come from the germline V gene. V shed 8 bases and J 9 bases; nucleotides not matched to a gene: 10. The CDR3 is 14 residues long.

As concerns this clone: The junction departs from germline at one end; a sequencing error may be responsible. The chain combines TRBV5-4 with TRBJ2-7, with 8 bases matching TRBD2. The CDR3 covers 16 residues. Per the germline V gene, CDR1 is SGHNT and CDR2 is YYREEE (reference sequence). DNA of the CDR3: TGTGCCAGCAGCGACTGGCGGGGGGCAGATTCCTACGTGCAGTACTTC. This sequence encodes CASSDWRGADSYVQYF.

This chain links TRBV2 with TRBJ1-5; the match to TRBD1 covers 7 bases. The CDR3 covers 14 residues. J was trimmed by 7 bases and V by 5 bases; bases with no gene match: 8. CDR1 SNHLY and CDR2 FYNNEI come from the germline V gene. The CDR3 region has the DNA TGTGCCAGCAGTATTCGACAGGGATTGCAGCCCCAGCATTTT. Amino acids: CASSIRQGLQPQHF.